The entry below gives a single T cell receptor beta chain sequence along with its context. The antigen is unknown. cDNA molecules carried unique molecular identifiers, and template switching added a universal primer site. One entry per CDR3 protein results from TCRdb running MiXCR on the 5' RACE reads. The sample lists about 250,000 distinct CDR3 sequences; around 15% were seen once. This sample is drawn from a study of identical twins. Study-wide findings and caveats: Researchers caution that invariant MAIT and iNKT cells could partly confound zero-insertion analyses. Twins shared out-of-frame alpha sequences with excess low generation probability.

The germline V gene has CDR1 DFQATT and CDR2 SNEGSKA (reference sequence). This CDR3 comprises 13 residues. Trimming removed 6 bases from V and 7 bases from J, with 16 bases in between. The sequence was obtained from a woman aged 18-29 years in good health. The sequencing input was memory (CD45RO+) T cells sorted from blood. V gene TRBV20-1 combines with J gene TRBJ2-1, with D tentatively TRBD1 or TRBD2 (5 bases each). The CDR3 is CSAELRGANEQFF. CDR3 DNA sequence: TGCAGTGCCGAGCTCAGAGGGGCAAATGAGCAGTTCTTC.